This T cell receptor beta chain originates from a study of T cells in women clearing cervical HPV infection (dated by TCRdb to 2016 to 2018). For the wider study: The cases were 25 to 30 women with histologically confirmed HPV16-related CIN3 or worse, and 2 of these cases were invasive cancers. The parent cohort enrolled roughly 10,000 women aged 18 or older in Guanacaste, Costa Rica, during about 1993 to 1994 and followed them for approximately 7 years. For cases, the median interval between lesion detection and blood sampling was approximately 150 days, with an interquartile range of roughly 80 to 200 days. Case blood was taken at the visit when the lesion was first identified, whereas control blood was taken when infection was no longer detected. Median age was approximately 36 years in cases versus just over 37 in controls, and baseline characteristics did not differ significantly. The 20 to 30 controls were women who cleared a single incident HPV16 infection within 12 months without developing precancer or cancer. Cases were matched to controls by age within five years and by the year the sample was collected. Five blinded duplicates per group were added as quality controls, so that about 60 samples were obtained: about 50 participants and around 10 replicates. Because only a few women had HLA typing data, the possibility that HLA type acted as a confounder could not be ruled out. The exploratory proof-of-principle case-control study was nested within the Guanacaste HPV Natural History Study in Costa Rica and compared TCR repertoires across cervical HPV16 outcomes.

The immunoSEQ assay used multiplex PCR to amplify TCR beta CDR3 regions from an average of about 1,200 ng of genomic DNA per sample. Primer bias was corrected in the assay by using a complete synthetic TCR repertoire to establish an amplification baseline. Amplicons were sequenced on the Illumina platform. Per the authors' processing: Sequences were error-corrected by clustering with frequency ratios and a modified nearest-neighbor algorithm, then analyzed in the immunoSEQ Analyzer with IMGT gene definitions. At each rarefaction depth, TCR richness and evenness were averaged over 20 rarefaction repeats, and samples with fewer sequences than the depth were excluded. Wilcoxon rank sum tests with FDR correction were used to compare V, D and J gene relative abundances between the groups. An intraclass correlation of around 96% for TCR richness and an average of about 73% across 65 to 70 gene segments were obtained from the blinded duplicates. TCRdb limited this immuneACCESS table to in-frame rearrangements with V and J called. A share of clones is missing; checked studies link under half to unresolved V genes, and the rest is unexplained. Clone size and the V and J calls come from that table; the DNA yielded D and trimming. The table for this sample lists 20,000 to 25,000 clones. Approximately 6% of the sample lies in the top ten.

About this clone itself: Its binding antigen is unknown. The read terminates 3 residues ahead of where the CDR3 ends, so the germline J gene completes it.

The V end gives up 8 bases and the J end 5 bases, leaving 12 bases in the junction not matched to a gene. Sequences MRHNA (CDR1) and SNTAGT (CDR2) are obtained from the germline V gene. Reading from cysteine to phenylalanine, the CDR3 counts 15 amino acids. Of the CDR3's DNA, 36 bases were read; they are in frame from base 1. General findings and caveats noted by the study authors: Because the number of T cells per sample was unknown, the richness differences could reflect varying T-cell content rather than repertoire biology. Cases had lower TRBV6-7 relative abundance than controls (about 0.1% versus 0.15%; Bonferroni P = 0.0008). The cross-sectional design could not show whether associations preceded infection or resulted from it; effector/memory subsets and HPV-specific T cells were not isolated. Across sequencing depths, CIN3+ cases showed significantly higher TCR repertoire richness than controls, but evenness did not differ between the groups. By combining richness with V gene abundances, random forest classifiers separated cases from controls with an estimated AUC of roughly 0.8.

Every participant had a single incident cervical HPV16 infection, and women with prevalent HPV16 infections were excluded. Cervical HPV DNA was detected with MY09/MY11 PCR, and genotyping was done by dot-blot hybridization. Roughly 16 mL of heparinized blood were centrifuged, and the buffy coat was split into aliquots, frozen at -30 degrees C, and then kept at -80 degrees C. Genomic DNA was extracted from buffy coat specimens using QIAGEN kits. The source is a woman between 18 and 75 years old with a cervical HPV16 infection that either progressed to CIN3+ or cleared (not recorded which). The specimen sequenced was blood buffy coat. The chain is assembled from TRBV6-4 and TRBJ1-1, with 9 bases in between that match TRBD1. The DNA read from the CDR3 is TGTGCCAGCCAGGTGACAGGGGGGGCCGGAACTGAA. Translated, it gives CASQVTGGAGTE. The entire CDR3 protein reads CASQVTGGAGTEAFF.